This T cell receptor (beta chain) came from a study of blood T cell repertoires in COVID-19. Study overall: From the United States, Italy and Spain came samples of acute and convalescent COVID-19. The analysed material was cDNA or gDNA that came from T cells, B-cell-depleted T cells, or PBMCs.

Trimming cost V 6 bases and J 6 bases, with 18 bases left between them. CDR1 and CDR2 from the germline V gene are SGHRS and YFSETQ. This CDR3 comprises 14 residues. In the original analysis: By means of reference gene primer amplification, nucleated cell counts were estimated. Measured with immunoSEQ multiplex PCR; TCRdb has only the in-frame clones, and not every one. The V and J calls and clone size were taken over from that table, and D and trimming were inferred from the DNA. The sample lists 150,000 to 200,000 clones, around 84% occurring once. The sequence was obtained from a man aged 35 to 55 with acute or convalescent COVID-19. What was sequenced was peripheral blood. The rearrangement uses TRBV5-1 and TRBJ1-2; the D gene is possibly TRBD1 (6 bases). As DNA, the CDR3 is TGCGCCAGCACCACCGAAACAGGGTGGGATGGCTACACCTTC. It yields the protein CASTTETGWDGYTF.